These 16 T cell receptor beta chains were all obtained from the same sample, sequenced in a study of CD8+ T cells in alopecia areata. Following extraction, RNA underwent reverse transcription to cDNA, which served as the sequencing template. Profiled with immunoSEQ multiplex PCR; TCRdb holds only in-frame clones, not every one. This sample has roughly 190,000 clones, with approximately 56% found just once. The sample's treatment: oral pan-JAK inhibitor, 5-10 mg twice daily. Sequencing used CD4+ T cells sorted from blood, obtained at week 4, from a patient treated with tofacitinib. All receptors come from a human donor with alopecia areata.

The gene calls are TRBV7-3 and TRBJ2-1; 10 bases line up with TRBD2. Germline CDR1 is SGHTA and CDR2 is FQGTGA. The CDR3 has 16 residues. V dropped 1 base and J dropped 9; count of bases not matched to a gene: 9. The CDR3: CASSLKAGLALGEQFF. CDR3 bases: TGTGCCAGCAGCTTAAAGGCGGGACTAGCGTTGGGTGAGCAGTTCTTC.

This clone turned up a few times. The rearrangement links TRBV28 to TRBJ2-6, with D possibly matching TRBD2 (5 bases). Trimming cost V 6 bases and J 0 bases, with 12 bases left between them. Germline V lookup: CDR1 MDHEN, CDR2 SYDVKM. The CDR3 is made up of 16 amino acids. The CDR3 is CASSRPGNSGANVLTF. DNA of the CDR3: TGTGCCAGCAGCCGCCCCGGGAACTCTGGGGCCAACGTCCTGACTTTC. Looking up the rest from reference TRBV28 and TRBJ2-6 gives the full variable domain: DVKVTQSSRYLVKRTGEKVFLECVQDMDHENMFWYRQDPGLGLRLIYFSYDVKMKEKGDIPEGYSVSREKKERFSLILESASTNQTSMYLCASSRPGNSGANVLTFGAGSRLTVL.

The sample holds a few counts of this clone. The chain combines TRBV15 with TRBJ2-5; D not resolved. V shed 0 bases and J shed 5 bases, with 13 bases lying between them. Germline V gives CDR1 LNHNV, CDR2 YYDKDF (reference sequence). This CDR3 region has 15 residues. In DNA, the CDR3 is TGTGCCACCAGCAGAGATTCGGCTAATTGGGAGACCCAGTACTTC. Protein sequence: CATSRDSANWETQYF.

The V call is TRBV29-1, the J call TRBJ1-1; no firm D call. The CDR3 is made up of 10 amino acids. Germline V lookup: CDR1 SQVTM, CDR2 ANQGSEA. V lost 4 bases, J lost 5 bases, and 5 bases lay in between. This CDR3 is CSVALTEAFF. The CDR3 bases are TGCAGCGTTGCATTAACTGAAGCTTTCTTT.

The rearrangement joins TRBV29-1 to TRBJ1-2; TRBD1 agrees at 7 bases. The length of the CDR3 is 15 residues. Trimming removed 7 bases from V and 6 bases from J; junction bases left unmatched: 17. Germline values: CDR1 SQVTM, CDR2 ANQGSEA. The CDR3 reads CSAQKGGLRTHGYTF. The CDR3 nucleotides read TGCAGCGCGCAAAAAGGGGGCTTGAGAACTCATGGCTACACCTTC.

V and J are TRBV5-4 and TRBJ2-3; TRBD2 might be the D (5 bases). CDR1 and CDR2 (germline): SGHNT, YYREEE (reference sequence). The CDR3 covers 15 residues. The germline V and J ends were trimmed by 0 bases and 7 bases, with 15 bases remaining between them. The CDR3 loop is CASSLERTLGNTQYF. CDR3 nucleotide sequence: TGTGCCAGCAGCTTGGAGCGCACCCTCGGGAATACGCAGTATTTT.

This clone was seen only a few times. The CDR3 protein is CASSLGTRLRYEQYF. CDR3 nucleotides: TGTGCCAGCAGTTTGGGGACTAGACTACGGTACGAGCAGTACTTC. The V and J genes are TRBV28 and TRBJ2-7; 8 nucleotides line up with TRBD2. With V trimmed by 3 bases and J by 4 bases, 8 bases remained unmatched. Germline V CDR1 and CDR2: MDHEN, SYDVKM. This CDR3 is built from 15 residues.

This clone came up a few times. This sequence joins TRBV30 and TRBJ2-1; 13 bases agree with TRBD2. This CDR3 region has 16 residues. J gave up 5 bases and V 3 bases, and 7 bases lay outside the gene matches. Per germline, CDR1 GTSNPN and CDR2 SVGIG (reference sequence). This CDR3 reads CAWSIRGLAGNNEQFF. The CDR3 bases are TGTGCCTGGAGCATCAGGGGACTAGCGGGAAACAATGAGCAGTTCTTC.

This chain connects TRBV6-5 to TRBJ2-1; tentatively, D is TRBD2 (6 bases). Germline values: CDR1 MNHEY, CDR2 SVGAGI. V lost 6 bases, J lost 6 bases, and 15 bases lay in between. The CDR3 has 14 residues. The CDR3 nucleotides read TGTGCCAGCAGCCCCGGGGGAGGCGTCAATGAGCAGTTCTTC. This translates into CASSPGGGVNEQFF.

The chain uses TRBV5-1 and TRBJ2-4; a weak D match, TRBD1 (6 bases). V lost 0 bases, J lost 0 bases, and 13 bases lay in between. Looked up from germline, CDR1 is SGHRS and CDR2 is YFSETQ. This CDR3 contains 17 residues. The CDR3: CASSLGTGTLAKNIQYF. The CDR3 DNA reads TGCGCCAGCAGCTTGGGAACAGGGACCTTAGCCAAAAACATTCAGTACTTC.

This chain joins TRBV7-9 and TRBJ1-2; 9 bases align to TRBD1. Germline V lookup: CDR1 SEHNR, CDR2 FQNEAQ (reference sequence). This CDR3 is built from 14 residues. The trim removed 5 bases at V and 7 bases at J, leaving 8 bases unmatched. CDR3 DNA sequence: TGTGCCAGCAGCACTGGACAGGGGATCGGTGGCTACACCTTC. Encoded protein: CASSTGQGIGGYTF.

The genes are TRBV7-2 and TRBJ2-3, with 9 bases fitting TRBD2. The germline V gene encodes CDR1 SGHTA and CDR2 FQGNSA. V shed 8 bases, J shed 3 bases, and the junction held 6 bases outside the gene matches. The CDR3 sequence is 14 residues long. CDR3 nucleotides: TGTGCCAGCTGTCCTAGCGGGGCTACAGATACGCAGTATTTT. Residues: CASCPSGATDTQYF.

The gene calls are TRBV30 and TRBJ1-4, with a possible D match to TRBD1 (5 bases). Trimming shortened V by 5 bases and J by 2 bases, and 15 bases separated the two germline ends. The CDR3 totals 15 residues. CDR1 is GTSNPN, CDR2 SVGIG, per germline (reference sequence). The CDR3 region has the DNA TGTGCCTGGTCGGGGGAAAGGTGGACTAATGAAAAACTGTTTTTT. Its translation is CAWSGERWTNEKLFF. The entire variable domain, with the rest obtained from reference TRBV30 and TRBJ1-4, is as follows: SQTIHQWPATLVQPVGSPLSLECTVEGTSNPNLYWYRQAAGRGLQLLFYSVGIGQISSEVPQNLSASRPQDRQFILSSKKLLLSDSGFYLCAWSGERWTNEKLFFGSGTQLSVL.

This clone appeared a single time. The chain combines TRBV30 with TRBJ2-1; no clear D gene. CDR1 is GTSNPN, CDR2 SVGIG, per germline (reference sequence). The CDR3 consists of 14 residues. Trimming removed 4 bases at V and 1 base at J, with 11 bases between. The CDR3 DNA reads TGTGCCTGGAACGTTCGGGCTTCCTACAATGAGCAGTTCTTC. This sequence encodes CAWNVRASYNEQFF.

This clone was seen a few times. The chain has TRBV7-9 and TRBJ1-5; 9 positions agree with TRBD1. This CDR3 spans 14 amino acids. CDR1 and CDR2 from the germline V gene are SEHNR and FQNEAQ (reference sequence). V gave up 3 bases and J gave up 5 bases; unmatched junction bases: 2. The CDR3 region has the DNA TGTGCCAGCAGCTTGAGACAGGGGGATCAGCCCCAGCATTTT. Translating gives CASSLRQGDQPQHF.

This clone was detected only a few times. The gene calls are TRBV28 and TRBJ1-5; no reliable D call. This CDR3 has 11 amino acids. In germline, CDR1 is MDHEN, CDR2 SYDVKM. Trimming pared 3 bases from V and 9 bases from J, leaving 6 bases between. The CDR3 is CASSLTSPQHF. Written as DNA, the CDR3 is TGTGCCAGCAGTTTGACTTCGCCCCAGCATTTT.